This entry concerns a single T cell receptor beta chain. No antigen is known for it. A much larger clone lies one base from this, so it may be a read error. This sample was taken from a study of shared clonotypes between healthy human individuals (dated by TCRdb to the early 2020s). For the wider study: Two women and a few men aged 18 to 49 years were included in the cohort. Blood TCR repertoires of several healthy adults were deeply sequenced to estimate repertoire size and the extent of clonotype sharing between individuals. Different laboratories and diverse techniques were used to prepare libraries and sequence TCR repertoires, to increase sequencing depth and limit assay-specific biases. Each donor's leukapheresis produced roughly between about 0.9 and 9.5 billion PBMCs. Per donor, three plates each were used for CD4 naive and CD4 memory, two for CD8 naive, and one for CD8 memory. What the work shows at the level of the full study, not this receptor alone: Based on pairwise subsampling, the degree of clonotype sharing among donors was expected to be affected by sequencing depth. Sampling was restricted to blood, and TCR repertoires in tissues likely differ from the TCR repertoires found in blood. Estimated clonotype richness was generally larger for naive than for memory subsets. Compared with non-shared clonotypes, clonotypes shared by all four sorted-subset donors had higher generation probabilities. Approximately 5% of naive CD4, around 4% of naive CD8, around 2.3% of memory CD4, and about 0.4% of memory CD8 clonotypes were shared across several donors. Rarefaction of sorted-subset datasets indicated incomplete sequencing despite the large sequencing depth. Because the study included only a small number of donors, the genetic and exposure-history diversity represented was limited.

According to the germline V gene, CDR1 reads SGDLS and CDR2 reads YYNGEE. Reading from cysteine to phenylalanine, the CDR3 counts 14 amino acids. Only the CDR3 portion is preserved as DNA: 42 bases, with reading frame beginning at the first base. Deletion took 0 bases off V and 6 bases off J, with a span of 12 bases between the germline ends. Donors were healthy HIV-negative adults with no recently reported acute infections or vaccinations. All donors were Caucasian adults living in Nashville, Tennessee, USA. CD4+ T cells were enriched through magnetic negative selection, after which naive cells were positively selected on CD45RA and the remaining negative fraction served as the memory subset. Blood was collected by leukapheresis, and PBMCs were isolated by Ficoll-Histopaque density gradient centrifugation and then cryopreserved in liquid nitrogen vapor phase. Analytical flow cytometry was used to check the purity and quantity of each magnetically sorted T cell population. Genomic DNA was isolated from each sorted fraction and quantified by UV absorbance on a Nanodrop 2000c.

TCR CDR3 regions were amplified from genomic DNA by multiplex PCR using the deep immunoSEQ assay. Extracted genomic DNA from each cell subset was distributed evenly across all wells of several immunoSEQ 96-well plates, and each plate was treated as a replicate. For sorted subsets, each replicate PCR was loaded with roughly 0.2 ug genomic DNA, equivalent to roughly 30,000 T cell genomes. The purified libraries were quantified using a Qubit 3.0 fluorometer, sized with a Bioanalyzer 2100, and then quantified again using the KAPA Library Quantification kit. Every immunoSEQ 96-well plate was sequenced on a separate single-read 150-cycle Illumina NextSeq 550 flow cell. The published analysis was carried out like this. The immunoSEQ output contained only junctional sequences without quality scores, so filtering could not match that applied to full-length reads. To assign V/J genes and CDR3, sequences were annotated against IMGT germline references using PyIR, a Python wrapper for IgBLAST v1.9. Any read was removed if the V/J assignment was weak (E-value above 1e-6), the CDR3 was missing, or the read contained stop codons, out-of-frame junctions, or ambiguous translated residues. V3J clonotypes were defined by identical inferred V gene, J gene, and CDR3 amino acid sequence. Percentage overlap between repertoires was computed as shared unique clonotypes divided by the size of the smaller repertoire. Repertoire richness was assessed with RTK rarefaction, the Chao1 estimator, and Recon v2.1 estimates of unobserved clonotypes. Generation probabilities were computed with OLGA for all TCRbeta clonotypes obtained by the gDNA method from several donors. This is the immuneACCESS table as TCRdb keeps it, with only in-frame sequences that have V and J called. A part of the clones is gone; compared with another copy, unresolved V genes explain less than half, and the rest is unexplained. The DNA was the basis for D and trimming; V, J and clone size are from that table. The sample table lists about 1 million clones, 60% to 80% of them with a count of one. The ten largest clones represent over 1.3% of the sample.

The material sequenced was memory CD4+ T cells sorted from blood. In light of the paper, this sample's cell subset or site label describes: CD45RA-negative fraction. The receptor's source is a man aged 18 to 30 in good health. This sequence uses TRBV9 and TRBJ2-5, with the D segment possibly TRBD1 or TRBD2, each aligning over 5 bases. The DNA sequence is given as TGTGCCAGCAGCGTAGTCGGGGCGAAAAAGACCCAGTACTTC. This sequence encodes CASSVVGAKKTQYF.